These 3 T cell receptor beta chains share one sample of origin, sequenced in a study of metastatic and nonmetastatic thyroid tumors. TCRdb reassembled clones from the PCR reads with MiXCR. The sample yields about 40,000 clones, about 16% seen once. No treatment had been given to any patient before thyroid surgery. The material sequenced was blood. These receptors were taken from a female donor with papillary thyroid cancer or a benign thyroid nodule (not recorded which). Some clones in this sample may be carry-over from other donors' samples.

V is TRBV20-1 and J is TRBJ2-7; 8 positions match TRBD1. Trimming removed 1 base from V and 2 bases from J; junction bases left unmatched: 13. From germline, CDR1 is DFQATT and CDR2 SNEGSKA (reference sequence). The CDR3 is made up of 17 amino acids. This CDR3 is CSARGRTGTGFTYEQYF. CDR3 coding DNA: TGCAGTGCTAGAGGTCGAACCGGGACAGGTTTTACCTACGAGCAGTACTTC.

The V and J genes are TRBV5-1 and TRBJ2-7, with 11 positions matching TRBD1. The CDR3 totals 15 residues. Trimming took 0 bases from V and 6 from J; bases not matched to a gene: 5. The germline V gene has CDR1 SGHRS and CDR2 YFSETQ. CDR3 region: CASSLGGTGGLEQYF. CDR3 bases: TGCGCCAGCAGCTTGGGCGGGACAGGGGGGCTCGAGCAGTACTTC.

The gene calls are TRBV7-8 and TRBJ2-7; perhaps TRBD1 as D (6 bases). In germline, CDR1 is SGHVS, CDR2 FQNEAQ. The germline V and J ends were trimmed by 7 bases and 3 bases, with 25 bases remaining between them. The CDR3 length is 17 residues. The DNA of the CDR3 is TGTGCCAGCAACCCGCTCTGGCAGGGGAGTTCTGGCTACGAGCAGTACTTC. It encodes CASNPLWQGSSGYEQYF.